The T cell receptor beta chain under discussion was sequenced for a study of cytomegalovirus exposure and HLA in healthy donors. A multiplex PCR was run with 60 Vbeta primers and 13 Jbeta primers. The table came from immunoSEQ multiplex PCR; TCRdb's copy has only in-frame clones and leaves some out. The sample has around 180,000 clones, approximately 84% seen once. CDR1 and CDR2 (germline): SGHDT, YYEEEE. The CDR3 totals 13 residues. V lost 1 base and J lost 2, with 6 bases in between. The study's findings and limits: Across all donors, roughly uniform sequencing depth was an assumption of the presence/absence analyses.

This clone was picked up a small number of times. What it recognizes is unknown. The chain couples TRBV5-6 to TRBJ1-2; no clear D gene. The sequencing input was PBMCs. This TCR was recovered from a boy aged 5-17 years in good health and CMV-seronegative. CDR3 coding DNA: TGTGCCAGCAGCTTGCCAGCGAACTATGGCTACACCTTC. Protein product: CASSLPANYGYTF. The whole variable domain, remainder taken from reference TRBV5-6 and TRBJ1-2, is DAGVTQSPTHLIKTRGQQVTLRCSPKSGHDTVSWYQQALGQGPQFIFQYYEEEERQRGNFPDRFSGHQFPNYSSELNVNALLLGDSALYLCASSLPANYGYTFGSGTRLTVV.